A selection of T cell receptor beta chains follows, all from one sample in a study of blood T cell repertoires in COVID-19. Only in-frame clones appear in the TCRdb table, and some are missing; sequencing was by immunoSEQ multiplex PCR. The sample includes about 270,000 clones, around 91% of them seen just once. Material for sequencing was PBMCs or T cells enriched from blood (not recorded which). The receptors originated from a woman in her late teens or twenties who had recovered from COVID-19. CDR3s include the opening cysteine and the closing phenylalanine or tryptophan. D genes are given only for firm matches. Part of the rows lack a size; the others show once, few, many or a class for expanded clones.

V	D	J	size	DNA	CDR3
TRBV11-2	.	TRBJ1-1	.	TGTGCCAGCAGCCCCTTCGGGGTGAACACTGAAGCTTTCTTT	CASSPFGVNTEAFF
TRBV5-1	TRBD1	TRBJ1-4	once	TGCGCCAGCAGCTCGGAACCCGGGACAGCTAATGAAAAACTGTTTTTT	CASSSEPGTANEKLFF
TRBV29-1	TRBD1	TRBJ1-2	.	TGCAGCGTGTTCCCCATAGGACAGGGGTTCTATGGCTACACCTTC	CSVFPIGQGFYGYTF
TRBV5-1	TRBD2	TRBJ2-7	.	TGCGCCAGCAGCCGAGGGACTAGCGGGGGGTCCCTCGGGTACGAGCAGTACTTC	CASSRGTSGGSLGYEQYF
TRBV7-9	.	TRBJ1-2	.	TGTGCCTCCTCACCTCCAGGGTTAGCTAACTATGGCTACACCTTC	CASSPPGLANYGYTF
TRBV9	.	TRBJ1-6	.	TGTGCCAGCAGCGAGGACAGTCTCCCCTATAATTCACCCCTCCACTTT	CASSEDSLPYNSPLHF
TRBV2	.	TRBJ1-6	.	TGTGCCAGCAGTGAAAGAGAGTCACCCCTCCACTTT	CASSERESPLHF
TRBV10-3	TRBD1	TRBJ1-5	.	TGTGCCATCAGTGAGGCCGGGACAGGGGGGAGCGGGCAGCCCCAGCATTTT	CAISEAGTGGSGQPQHF
TRBV5-1	TRBD2	TRBJ2-3	.	TGCGCCAGCAGCTTGGCTAGCGGGACGATCACAGATACGCAGTATTTT	CASSLASGTITDTQYF
TRBV28	.	TRBJ1-5	.	TGTGCCAGCAAACGGGTCGGCGATGTTAGCAATCAGCCCCAGCATTTT	CASKRVGDVSNQPQHF
TRBV2	.	TRBJ1-1	few	TGTGCCCGGAAACTATACACTGAAGCTTTCTTT	CARKLYTEAFF
TRBV5-1	TRBD2	TRBJ2-3	few	TGCGCCAGCAGCCAGGGGACTAGCGGGTTTTCAGATACGCAGTATTTT	CASSQGTSGFSDTQYF
TRBV27	.	TRBJ2-5	.	TGTGCCAGCAGAACCTCCCCCCGGGAGACCCAGTACTTC	CASRTSPRETQYF
TRBV5-1	.	TRBJ1-2	.	TGCGCCAGCAGCTTGGCCCCTGGGGCTAGAGATGGCTACACCTTC	CASSLAPGARDGYTF
TRBV4-1	.	TRBJ2-7	few	TGCGCCAGCAGCCAAGATCCCGGGGTCCCCTCCTACGAGCAGTACTTC	CASSQDPGVPSYEQYF